This T cell receptor beta chain was identified in a study of OX40 agonist ivuxolimab in advanced cancers. Looking at the study overall: The costimulatory receptor OX40 (CD134) was targeted by ivuxolimab, a fully human IgG2 agonistic monoclonal antibody. Intravenous ivuxolimab was administered to patients every 2 weeks at six dose levels: 0.01, 0.1, 0.3, 1.5, 3 and 10 mg/kg. Of the roughly 51 dose-escalation patients, hepatocellular carcinoma was present in roughly 19, melanoma in about 15, renal cell carcinoma in 9 and head and neck cancer in 9. In the dose-escalation cohort, 70% to 85% of patients were male, and the mean age was approximately 60 years, with a range of about 23 to 85. Prior anti-PD-1, anti-PD-L1 or anti-CTLA-4 therapy was permitted, and checkpoint inhibitors had been received by about 36% of dose-escalation patients. Partial responses were achieved by three dose-escalation patients, of whom one had hepatocellular carcinoma and two had cutaneous melanoma. Peripheral TCRbeta sequencing aimed to test whether ivuxolimab altered TCR sequence diversity and caused clonal T-cell expansion. The paper reports the monotherapy dose-escalation portion (N = 52 patients) of the phase I ivuxolimab trial.

Broad study findings and their caveats: After ivuxolimab, more expanded clones were found on average in CD8+ T cells than in CD4+ T cells. The antigen specificity of the clonally expanded peripheral T cells was not determined. Clonal expansion of both CD4+ and CD8+ blood T cells was observed from baseline to week 6 at doses 0.1 to 3.0 mg/kg. Low levels of normalized T-cell clonal expansion were also seen in some patients who did not respond. In the 0.1-3.0 mg/kg groups, partial responders were among the patients with the lowest normalized peripheral clonal expansion, particularly in CD8+ T cells.

The CDR3, from cysteine to phenylalanine, totals 12 residues. Only CDR3 DNA is held: 36 bases, read in frame from base 1. A distance of 8 bases separates the germline ends of V and J, which lose 5 bases and 3 bases respectively. From the germline V gene (reference sequence), CDR1 is MNHEY and CDR2 is SMNVEV. Genomic DNA was isolated from the sorted cells so that the TCRbeta CDR3 region could be sequenced. TCRbeta CDR3 regions were sequenced using the immunoSEQ Assay. TCRdb took over this immuneACCESS table, retaining in-frame rearrangements with V and J assigned. Such tables are incomplete; in checked studies, under half of the missing clones stem from an unresolved V gene, and the remainder is unexplained. Counted in this sample were about 93,000 clones; 94% of them appeared once. The leading ten clones occupy roughly 2.8% of the sample. With regard to this clone: The target of this receptor is not known. Per-base qualities were not stored, and no clone one base away is much larger.

Patients with a history of autoimmune disease or receiving systemic immunosuppression were excluded from the trial. Peripheral blood for TCR sequencing was collected from all dose cohorts at baseline, on cycle 4 day 1, and on cycle 7 day 1. The samples were taken from a phase I, first-in-human, multicenter, open-label dose-escalation trial of ivuxolimab. Adults with locally advanced or metastatic head and neck squamous cell, hepatocellular, melanoma or renal cell carcinoma were enrolled in the trial. Before TCR sequencing, CD4+ T cells and CD8+ T cells from peripheral blood were sorted into separate populations.

The chain is assembled from TRBV27 and TRBJ2-7; a weak D assignment points to TRBD1 (5 bases agree). This TCR was recovered from an adult with an advanced solid tumor such as melanoma, head and neck, liver or kidney cancer. The sample was CD4+ or CD8+ T cells sorted from blood, taken in a trial of the OX40 agonist ivuxolimab. The sequenced DNA is TGTGCCAGCAGTCGCCAGGGCTACGAGCAGTACTTC. Its translation reads: CASSRQGYEQYF.